The entry below describes one T cell receptor beta chain. The CDR3 totals 14 residues. The V and J ends lost 3 bases and 2 bases respectively, with 11 bases between them. CDR1 is WSHSY and CDR2 is SAAADI in the germline V gene. This sample is part of a study of identical twins. TCRdb called the 5' RACE reads again in MiXCR, with one record for every CDR3 protein. The data contain 1.5 million to 2 million distinct CDR3 sequences, less than 40% of them singletons. The sample comprised cord blood. The chain has TRBV10-2 and TRBJ2-7, with no clear D. The receptor was derived from a newborn girl in good health. The CDR3 region has the DNA TGCGCCAGCAGTGATCTGCGGTTTCCCTACGAGCAGTACTTC. Its protein is CASSDLRFPYEQYF.